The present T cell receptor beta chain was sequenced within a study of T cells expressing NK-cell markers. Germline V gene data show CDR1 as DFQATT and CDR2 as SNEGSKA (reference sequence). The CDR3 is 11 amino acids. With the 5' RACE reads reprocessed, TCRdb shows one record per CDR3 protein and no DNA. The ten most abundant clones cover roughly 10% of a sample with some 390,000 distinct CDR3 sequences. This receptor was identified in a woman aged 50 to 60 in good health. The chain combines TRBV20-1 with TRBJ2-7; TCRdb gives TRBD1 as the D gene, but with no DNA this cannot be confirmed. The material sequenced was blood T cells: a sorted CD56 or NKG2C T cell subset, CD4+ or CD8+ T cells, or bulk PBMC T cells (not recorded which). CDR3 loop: CSAEGGQEQYF.